Listed below are T cell receptor beta chains from one sample, sequenced in a study of cytomegalovirus exposure and HLA in healthy donors. Here immunoSEQ multiplex PCR was the method, and the copy in TCRdb shows in-frame clones only, minus some. The sample has tens of thousands of clones, approximately 94% seen once. Material: PBMCs. These receptor sequences come from a man younger than 35 in good health and CMV-seropositive. CDR3s include the opening cysteine and the closing phenylalanine or tryptophan.

J: TRBJ1-1
V: TRBV19
CDR3: CASSSRDRGVEAFF

J: TRBJ1-2
V: TRBV7-2
CDR3: CASSLRAVPGRGYTF

J: TRBJ2-3
V: TRBV9
CDR3: CASSVGLWAGGADTQYF

J: TRBJ1-2
V: TRBV18
CDR3: CASSPGQGDYGYTF

J: TRBJ2-6
V: TRBV2
CDR3: CASRRTASGANVLTF

J: TRBJ1-1
V: TRBV6-5
CDR3: CASSYAGRTEAFF

J: TRBJ2-3
V: TRBV20-1
CDR3: CSASLSDTQYF

J: TRBJ2-7
V: TRBV6-1
CDR3: CASSVMTGRQYF

J: TRBJ2-3
V: TRBV7-6
CDR3: CASSLDRGDTQYF

J: TRBJ2-3
V: TRBV9
CDR3: CASSVEPQGGGIDTQYF

J: TRBJ1-4
V: TRBV4-1
CDR3: CASSQETVKGEKLFF

J: TRBJ2-1
V: TRBV9
CDR3: CASSVEIMTEQFF

J: TRBJ2-7
V: TRBV15
CDR3: CATRSQDGYEQYF

J: TRBJ2-1
V: TRBV29-1
CDR3: CSVATGPSSYNEQFF

J: TRBJ1-2
V: TRBV30
CDR3: CAWSQTGYGYTF

J: TRBJ2-1
V: TRBV6-1
CDR3: CAGRQGQSYNEQFF

J: TRBJ1-1
V: TRBV2
CDR3: CASSVQGGRNTEAFF

J: TRBJ2-7
V: TRBV11-3
CDR3: CASSRTALGEQYF

J: TRBJ2-1
V: TRBV9
CDR3: CASSLGGGSYNEQFF

J: TRBJ1-1
V: TRBV9
CDR3: CASSVAGMGGADLMNTEAFF

J: TRBJ1-5
V: TRBV7-2
CDR3: CASSLVGGGNQPQHF

J: TRBJ2-3
V: TRBV5-4
CDR3: CASSWGLAGSTDTQYF

J: TRBJ2-2
V: TRBV6-5
CDR3: CASSYDPSGRVGELFF

J: TRBJ2-3
V: TRBV7-6
CDR3: CASSLAQPGTYTDTQYF

J: TRBJ1-1
V: TRBV4-1
CDR3: CASSTDGTYPEAFF

J: TRBJ2-7
V: TRBV4-2
CDR3: CASSQGGQVPFEQYF

J: TRBJ1-4
V: TRBV29-1
CDR3: CSVDARGGEKLFF

J: TRBJ2-1
V: TRBV4-1
CDR3: CASSQNSGSSYNEQFF

J: TRBJ1-3
V: TRBV14
CDR3: CASSEQMAPGNTIYF

J: TRBJ2-7
V: TRBV2
CDR3: CASRPGLAGYEQYF

J: TRBJ1-1
V: TRBV29-1
CDR3: CSVADGGFTEAFF

J: TRBJ2-3
V: TRBV11-2
CDR3: CASSPGTGSLVDTQYF

J: TRBJ2-2
V: TRBV18
CDR3: CASSPQGAGELFF

J: TRBJ2-1
V: TRBV15
CDR3: CATSRDTGNSYNEQFF

J: TRBJ2-1
V: TRBV7-2
CDR3: CASSFGGLDSYNEQFF

J: TRBJ2-6
V: TRBV7-2
CDR3: CASSQTGTVNSGANVLTF

J: TRBJ2-7
V: TRBV2
CDR3: CASSDLGGGAARREQYF

J: TRBJ1-2
V: TRBV28
CDR3: CASSFARGMGNGYTF

J: TRBJ2-2
V: TRBV4-1
CDR3: CASSQEGTGTKLFF

J: TRBJ1-5
V: TRBV6-1
CDR3: CASQPGQGTNQPQHF

J: TRBJ1-4
V: TRBV15
CDR3: CATRGQGFGEKLFF

J: TRBJ1-4
V: TRBV9
CDR3: CASNQGANEKLFF

J: TRBJ2-5
V: TRBV2
CDR3: CASTEWGVETQYF

J: TRBJ2-7
V: TRBV4-1
CDR3: CASSLGGRSPLYEQYF

J: TRBJ2-3
V: TRBV28
CDR3: CASSLAGADTQYF